Listed below are T cell receptor beta chains from one sample, sequenced in a study of OX40 agonist ivuxolimab in advanced cancers. TCRdb keeps only in-frame clones here, not all; method: immunoSEQ multiplex PCR. Of roughly 80,000 clones listed, about 88% were seen once; the top ten hold more than 1.5%. This sample comprised CD4+ or CD8+ T cells sorted from blood, obtained in a trial of the OX40 agonist ivuxolimab. Receptors were obtained from an adult with an advanced solid tumor such as melanoma, head and neck, liver or kidney cancer. CDR3s include the opening cysteine and the closing phenylalanine or tryptophan. D genes are given only for firm matches. The size of a clone is reported for some rows only, either as once, few or many, or as a class for expanded clones.

>NA|NA|TRBJ1-1|TRBV28
TGTGCCAGCAGTGTATCATCAGTTCACACTGAAGCTTTCTTT
CASSVSSVHTEAFF
>NA|NA|TRBJ1-1|TRBV5-1
TGCGCCAGCAGCTTGGCCGGGAGGGGAACTGAAGCTTTCTTT
CASSLAGRGTEAFF
>NA|NA|TRBJ2-7|TRBV5-1
TGCGCCAGCAGCTTGTTGGCGGGGACCTCCTACGAGCAGTACTTC
CASSLLAGTSYEQYF
>NA|NA|TRBJ1-2|TRBV4-2
TGTGCCAGCAGCCAAGATATATCTATATGGACACCGACTAACTATGGCTACACCTTC
CASSQDISIWTPTNYGYTF
>NA|NA|TRBJ2-2|TRBV5-1
TGCGCCAGCAGCTTACCCCCCCAGGCCGACCGGACCGGGGAGCTGTTTTTT
CASSLPPQADRTGELFF
>NA|TRBD2|TRBJ2-2|TRBV2
TGTGCCAGCAGTGATGGACTAGGGGCCGGGGAGCTGTTTTTT
CASSDGLGAGELFF
>once|TRBD1|TRBJ1-6|TRBV19
TGTGCCAGTCGAGGGGGCGGAATGAATTCACCCCTCCACTTT
CASRGGGMNSPLHF
>few|TRBD1|TRBJ2-2|TRBV6-4
TGTGCCAGCAGAGCGACAGGGGCCCTCGGGGAGCTGTTTTTT
CASRATGALGELFF
>NA|NA|TRBJ1-4|TRBV9
TGTGCCAGCAGCCCTACCGGGAGGGATAATGAAAAACTGTTTTTT
CASSPTGRDNEKLFF
>few|TRBD1|TRBJ1-6|TRBV28
TGTGCCAGCACCTCCCTAAGGGGACAGGGTCTTTCACCCCTCCACTTT
CASTSLRGQGLSPLHF
>NA|TRBD2|TRBJ2-7|TRBV7-2
TGTGCCAGCAGCTTTACCGGGGGGGCTTACTACGAGCAGTACTTC
CASSFTGGAYYEQYF
>once|NA|TRBJ2-3|TRBV11-2
TGTGCCAGCAGCTTTGGGGTGGCGCAGTATTTT
CASSFGVAQYF
>NA|NA|TRBJ1-2|TRBV19
TGTGCCAGTAGTTCTTCCTGGAGGGGCGGCTATGGCTACACCTTC
CASSSSWRGGYGYTF
>NA|NA|TRBJ1-6|TRBV5-5
TGTGCCAGCAGATGGCGCCCCAGGGAGGGGAATTCACCCCTCCACTTT
CASRWRPREGNSPLHF
>NA|NA|TRBJ1-4|TRBV7-9
TGTGCCAGCAGCCAAACGGTTCCGGGTAATGAAAAACTGTTTTTT
CASSQTVPGNEKLFF
>NA|NA|TRBJ2-1|TRBV7-9
TGTGCCAGCAGCCCAAGGGGACTTCTCAGCTCCTACAATGAGCAGTTCTTC
CASSPRGLLSSYNEQFF
>NA|NA|TRBJ2-2|TRBV11-2
TGTGCCAGCAGCTCAGATACCAGGGAGCTGTTTTTT
CASSSDTRELFF
>NA|NA|TRBJ2-5|TRBV5-5
TGTGCCAGCAGTCCCCGGGTTACGGGGTTTAAAGAGACCCAGTACTTC
CASSPRVTGFKETQYF